The clone carrying this T cell receptor (beta chain) was counted once. Its target is unknown. Only one base separates this from a far larger clonotype, so it likely reflects a read error. For TCR beta, libraries came from iRepertoire HTBI primers and Arm-PCR of CDR3 regions. Via MiXCR, TCRdb re-called the multiplex PCR reads, giving one row per CDR3 protein. The sample has 350,000 to 500,000 distinct CDR3 sequences; roughly 17% are singletons. The data stem from a study of regulatory T cells in long-lasting Graves disease. Study-level points and caveats: The study found lower TCR diversity in persistent Graves' patients than in newly diagnosed ones.

Time point denoted: newly diagnosed GD, antithyroid drugs for less than 3 months. From RNA extracted from PBMCs, the TCR library was made. V lost 4 bases, J lost 10 bases, and 14 bases stayed unmatched. Germline assignment: CDR1 MDHEN and CDR2 SYDVKM. This CDR3 region has 17 residues. The data also belong to a second study, concerning T cells in Graves' hyperthyroidism and ophthalmopathy.

The V gene is TRBV28, the J gene TRBJ2-1; 12 nucleotides line up with TRBD2. Sequences were derived from peripheral blood mononuclear cells (PBMCs), sampled at new diagnosis, from a patient treated with antithyroid drugs. This clonotype was obtained from a woman in her twenties or thirties with Graves disease. The CDR3 nucleotides read TGTGCCAGCAGTTCTACTAGCGGGAGGACCTTCTCCTACGAGCAGTTCTTC. It yields the protein CASSSTSGRTFSYEQFF.